This is a list of T cell receptor beta chains from one sample in a study of blood T cell repertoires in COVID-19. The assay was immunoSEQ multiplex PCR, and TCRdb's table has in-frame clones only and misses some. There are 240,000 or so clones in the sample; about 84% occur only once, and 10% to 15% lies in the top ten. Sequenced sample: peripheral blood. The origin of the receptors is an elderly man with acute or convalescent COVID-19. Both conserved end residues are part of each CDR3. Fields, in order: V gene, D gene, J gene, clone size, CDR3 protein, CDR3 DNA. D genes are given only for firm matches. Rows give clone size only sometimes, using once, few, many, or a class for an expanded clone.

v_call: TRBV7-2
d_call: TRBD1
j_call: TRBJ1-2
clone_size: .
cdr3_aa: CASSFGTGGNYGYTF
cdr3_nt: TGTGCCAGCAGCTTCGGGACAGGGGGTAACTATGGCTACACCTTC

v_call: TRBV6-6
d_call: .
j_call: TRBJ1-5
clone_size: .
cdr3_aa: CASRSVGGDNQPQHF
cdr3_nt: TGTGCCAGCAGGTCCGTCGGGGGGGACAATCAGCCCCAGCATTTT

v_call: TRBV27
d_call: .
j_call: TRBJ1-1
clone_size: few
cdr3_aa: CASRTSGIMNTEAFF
cdr3_nt: TGTGCCAGCAGAACCTCAGGGATTATGAACACTGAAGCTTTCTTT

v_call: TRBV5-1
d_call: TRBD1
j_call: TRBJ1-2
clone_size: .
cdr3_aa: CASSLAGQGDGYTF
cdr3_nt: TGCGCCAGCAGCTTGGCCGGACAGGGTGATGGCTACACCTTC

v_call: TRBV21-1
d_call: .
j_call: TRBJ2-4
clone_size: .
cdr3_aa: CASSRLAGEPKNIQYF
cdr3_nt: TGTGCCAGCAGCCGACTAGCGGGAGAGCCAAAAAACATTCAGTACTTC

v_call: TRBV7-9
d_call: .
j_call: TRBJ2-7
clone_size: .
cdr3_aa: CASSNTGDWSYEQYF
cdr3_nt: TGTGCCAGCAGCAATACCGGGGACTGGAGCTACGAGCAGTACTTC

v_call: TRBV9
d_call: .
j_call: TRBJ2-5
clone_size: .
cdr3_aa: CASSVARGETQYF
cdr3_nt: TGTGCCAGCAGCGTAGCCCGGGGTGAGACCCAGTACTTC

v_call: TRBV3-1/TRBV3-2
d_call: TRBD2
j_call: TRBJ2-7
clone_size: .
cdr3_aa: CASSQGTSGGYEQYF
cdr3_nt: TGTGCCAGCAGCCAAGGGACTAGCGGGGGATACGAGCAGTACTTC

v_call: TRBV6-5
d_call: TRBD1
j_call: TRBJ1-1
clone_size: .
cdr3_aa: CASSRWTGDTEAFF
cdr3_nt: TGTGCCAGCAGCCGATGGACAGGGGACACTGAAGCTTTCTTT

v_call: TRBV5-4
d_call: .
j_call: TRBJ1-2
clone_size: .
cdr3_aa: CASSLQGQSSRGYTF
cdr3_nt: TGTGCCAGCTCCCTCCAAGGACAGTCGTCTAGGGGCTACACCTTC

v_call: TRBV10-3
d_call: .
j_call: TRBJ2-4
clone_size: .
cdr3_aa: CAISLDSENIQYF
cdr3_nt: TGTGCCATCAGCCTAGACTCAGAAAACATTCAGTACTTC

v_call: TRBV10-3
d_call: TRBD2
j_call: TRBJ2-7
clone_size: .
cdr3_aa: CAISGSGTSGYEQYF
cdr3_nt: TGTGCCATCAGTGGGTCCGGGACTAGCGGCTACGAGCAGTACTTC

v_call: TRBV28
d_call: .
j_call: TRBJ1-6
clone_size: .
cdr3_aa: CASSSPRLSGGAYNSPLHF
cdr3_nt: TGTGCCAGCAGTTCCCCTCGCCTCAGTGGGGGCGCCTATAATTCACCCCTCCACTTT

v_call: TRBV24-1
d_call: .
j_call: TRBJ1-5
clone_size: .
cdr3_aa: CATSGTEYSNQPQHF
cdr3_nt: TGTGCCACCAGTGGGACAGAATATAGCAATCAGCCCCAGCATTTT

v_call: TRBV10-2
d_call: .
j_call: TRBJ1-1
clone_size: .
cdr3_aa: CASSQGKAFF
cdr3_nt: TGCGCCAGCAGTCAGGGTAAGGCTTTCTTT

v_call: TRBV18
d_call: TRBD1
j_call: TRBJ1-1
clone_size: .
cdr3_aa: CASSPDRVRSTEAFF
cdr3_nt: TGTGCCAGCTCACCGGACAGGGTGCGGAGCACTGAAGCTTTCTTT

v_call: TRBV11-3
d_call: .
j_call: TRBJ2-2
clone_size: few
cdr3_aa: CASSLVTGVANTGELFF
cdr3_nt: TGTGCCAGCAGCTTAGTCACCGGGGTAGCGAACACCGGGGAGCTGTTTTTT

v_call: TRBV5-8
d_call: TRBD1
j_call: TRBJ1-2
clone_size: .
cdr3_aa: CASSFDRGRATF
cdr3_nt: TGTGCCAGCAGCTTCGACAGGGGGCGGGCCACCTTC

v_call: TRBV9
d_call: .
j_call: TRBJ1-3
clone_size: few
cdr3_aa: CASSHSGNTIYF
cdr3_nt: TGTGCCAGCAGCCATTCTGGAAACACCATATATTTT

v_call: TRBV5-1
d_call: TRBD1
j_call: TRBJ1-1
clone_size: .
cdr3_aa: CASSRRTGITEAFF
cdr3_nt: TGCGCCAGCAGCAGGCGGACAGGCATCACTGAAGCTTTCTTT

v_call: TRBV6-4
d_call: TRBD2
j_call: TRBJ2-4
clone_size: few
cdr3_aa: CASSPGTRGNIQYF
cdr3_nt: TGTGCCAGCAGTCCCGGGACTAGAGGGAACATTCAGTACTTC

v_call: TRBV11-2
d_call: .
j_call: TRBJ2-7
clone_size: .
cdr3_aa: CASSLTGSERGEQYF
cdr3_nt: TGTGCCAGCAGCTTAACAGGGTCGGAGAGGGGCGAGCAGTACTTC

v_call: TRBV27
d_call: .
j_call: TRBJ1-1
clone_size: .
cdr3_aa: CASSPGWGQLYTEAFF
cdr3_nt: TGTGCCAGCAGCCCCGGTTGGGGGCAGCTCTACACTGAAGCTTTCTTT

v_call: TRBV5-8
d_call: .
j_call: TRBJ1-6
clone_size: .
cdr3_aa: CASSRSSYNSPLHF
cdr3_nt: TGTGCCAGCAGCAGGAGCTCCTATAATTCACCCCTCCACTTT

v_call: TRBV5-1
d_call: .
j_call: TRBJ2-2
clone_size: .
cdr3_aa: CASSLGGLGAGELFF
cdr3_nt: TGCGCCAGCAGCTTGGGCGGCCTAGGCGCCGGGGAGCTGTTTTTT

v_call: TRBV18
d_call: .
j_call: TRBJ2-7
clone_size: .
cdr3_aa: CASSARSYEQYF
cdr3_nt: TGTGCCAGCTCAGCCAGATCCTACGAGCAGTACTTC

v_call: TRBV7-2
d_call: .
j_call: TRBJ1-2
clone_size: .
cdr3_aa: CASSETGLYGYTF
cdr3_nt: TGTGCCAGCAGCGAGACAGGCCTCTATGGCTACACCTTC

v_call: TRBV28
d_call: TRBD1
j_call: TRBJ1-4
clone_size: .
cdr3_aa: CASSLPRQGAGNEKLFF
cdr3_nt: TGTGCCAGCAGCCTCCCGAGACAGGGCGCGGGTAATGAAAAACTGTTTTTT

v_call: TRBV19
d_call: TRBD2
j_call: TRBJ2-7
clone_size: .
cdr3_aa: CASSIREGPSSYEQYF
cdr3_nt: TGTGCCAGTAGTATTAGGGAGGGCCCGAGCTCCTACGAGCAGTACTTC

v_call: TRBV27
d_call: TRBD1
j_call: TRBJ2-2
clone_size: .
cdr3_aa: CASSSLQGIDTGELFF
cdr3_nt: TGTGCCAGCAGTTCCCTACAGGGGATAGACACCGGGGAGCTGTTTTTT

v_call: TRBV5-8
d_call: TRBD1
j_call: TRBJ2-5
clone_size: .
cdr3_aa: CASSSTGVLETQYF
cdr3_nt: TGTGCCAGCAGCTCTACAGGGGTTCTGGAGACCCAGTACTTC

v_call: TRBV6-1
d_call: .
j_call: TRBJ2-7
clone_size: .
cdr3_aa: CASSESGAPYEQYF
cdr3_nt: TGTGCCAGCAGTGAATCAGGGGCCCCCTACGAGCAGTACTTC

v_call: TRBV2
d_call: TRBD1
j_call: TRBJ2-5
clone_size: .
cdr3_aa: CASSPGQGVAETQYF
cdr3_nt: TGTGCCAGCAGCCCCGGACAGGGTGTAGCGGAGACCCAGTACTTC

v_call: TRBV27
d_call: .
j_call: TRBJ1-1
clone_size: .
cdr3_aa: CASSPSSYREAFF
cdr3_nt: TGTGCCAGCAGTCCGTCTAGTTACAGGGAAGCTTTCTTT

v_call: TRBV19
d_call: TRBD1
j_call: TRBJ1-2
clone_size: .
cdr3_aa: CASSIWTGGSYGYTF
cdr3_nt: TGTGCCAGTAGTATCTGGACAGGGGGCAGCTATGGCTACACCTTC

v_call: TRBV29-1
d_call: TRBD2
j_call: TRBJ2-3
clone_size: .
cdr3_aa: CSVEDLLDGREWDTDTQYF
cdr3_nt: TGCAGCGTTGAAGATCTTCTAGATGGGCGGGAGTGGGACACAGATACGCAGTATTTT

v_call: TRBV6-5
d_call: TRBD1
j_call: TRBJ1-2
clone_size: .
cdr3_aa: CASRRGTGNNYGYTF
cdr3_nt: TGTGCCAGCAGGAGGGGGACAGGGAACAACTATGGCTACACCTTC

v_call: TRBV19
d_call: .
j_call: TRBJ2-7
clone_size: .
cdr3_aa: CASSQGPYEQYF
cdr3_nt: TGTGCCAGTAGTCAGGGTCCCTACGAGCAGTACTTC

v_call: TRBV7-2
d_call: TRBD2
j_call: TRBJ2-1
clone_size: once
cdr3_aa: CASSPGLAWNEQFF
cdr3_nt: TGTGCCAGCAGCCCCGGACTAGCTTGGAATGAGCAGTTCTTC

v_call: TRBV20-1
d_call: .
j_call: TRBJ2-7
clone_size: .
cdr3_aa: CSARVAEQYF
cdr3_nt: TGCAGTGCTAGGGTAGCCGAGCAGTACTTC

v_call: TRBV5-1
d_call: .
j_call: TRBJ2-2
clone_size: few
cdr3_aa: CASSLAPDTALRDTGELFF
cdr3_nt: TGCGCCAGCAGCTTGGCCCCGGATACGGCCCTGCGGGACACCGGGGAGCTGTTTTTT

v_call: TRBV6-5
d_call: TRBD1
j_call: TRBJ2-3
clone_size: .
cdr3_aa: CASSRPGQGRRTQYF
cdr3_nt: TGTGCCAGCAGTCGGCCAGGACAGGGAAGGAGGACGCAGTATTTT

v_call: TRBV27
d_call: TRBD2
j_call: TRBJ2-7
clone_size: .
cdr3_aa: CASSETSGGPYEQYF
cdr3_nt: TGTGCCAGCAGTGAAACTAGCGGAGGACCCTACGAGCAGTACTTC

v_call: TRBV15
d_call: .
j_call: TRBJ2-7
clone_size: .
cdr3_aa: CATSREGLTGDLSYEQYF
cdr3_nt: TGTGCCACCAGCAGAGAGGGCCTCACAGGAGATTTATCCTACGAGCAGTACTTC

v_call: TRBV27
d_call: TRBD2
j_call: TRBJ2-7
clone_size: .
cdr3_aa: CATSGGRDGYEQYF
cdr3_nt: TGTGCCACCTCAGGAGGGAGGGACGGGTACGAGCAGTACTTC

v_call: TRBV10-3
d_call: .
j_call: TRBJ1-3
clone_size: .
cdr3_aa: CAIGGVQQLSGNTIYF
cdr3_nt: TGTGCCATCGGGGGGGTTCAGCAACTCTCTGGAAACACCATATATTTT

v_call: TRBV3-1/TRBV3-2
d_call: .
j_call: TRBJ2-7
clone_size: .
cdr3_aa: CASSPQSYEQYF
cdr3_nt: TGTGCCAGCAGCCCCCAGTCCTACGAGCAGTACTTC

v_call: TRBV6-5
d_call: .
j_call: TRBJ1-5
clone_size: .
cdr3_aa: CASVDFNRGNQPQHF
cdr3_nt: TGTGCCAGCGTTGACTTTAACAGGGGCAATCAGCCCCAGCATTTT

v_call: TRBV19
d_call: .
j_call: TRBJ2-6
clone_size: .
cdr3_aa: CASSVRSPSSGANVLTF
cdr3_nt: TGTGCCAGTAGTGTCCGATCCCCGAGCTCTGGGGCCAACGTCCTGACTTTC